This TCR beta chain originates from a study of CD8 T cells in Susac syndrome (dated by TCRdb to about 2019). Describing the broader study: The study used repertoire sequencing to test whether antigen drove CD8+ T cell activation and differentiation in Susac syndrome. What the research found in general, with its limitations: The number of individuals in the TCR sequencing and HLA analysis was recognized as being relatively small.

RNA was extracted with the RNeasy kit and roughly 0.5 to 1 ug was reverse transcribed using random hexamers. The immunoSEQ multiplex PCR assay, which covers 54 Vbeta and 13 Jbeta segments, was used to amplify TCR beta CDR3 regions. PCR amplification bias was corrected by using a synthetic template baseline for primer optimization and computational correction. Processing in the source paper ran as follows. Reads were annotated to V, D and J genes according to IMGT and were analyzed with immunoSEQ Analyzer, with only productive sequences retained. Clonality was computed as one minus Shannon entropy normalized by log2 of the number of productive unique sequences. Public and private clones were assessed among the 100 most prevalent clones of each patient and control. Clones were defined as Susac-specific when absent from the healthy and MS cohorts, from 1,000 to 1,100 published viral clones and from other ImmuneACCESS disease sequences. TCRdb cleaned the public reads at Q25 with fastp, built clones with MiXCR and kept in-frame beta chains. Under each unique CDR3 protein, matching rows form one entry showing the most common genes and DNA. The V and J calls and clone size come from TCRdb's table, not from the authors' own analysis. The sample data list some 220,000 distinct CDR3 sequences, and about 96% of these were observed just once. The ten largest clones add up to 0.095% of the sample.

The cysteine opens and the phenylalanine closes a CDR3 of 14 amino acids. Just CDR3 DNA is preserved here, 42 bases in frame from base 1. V drops 0 bases and J drops 1 base, leaving 6 bases in between. CDR1 and CDR2 are drawn from the germline V gene: MNHEY, SVGAGI. High-throughput TCR beta sequencing profiled peripheral blood CD8+ and CD4+ T cells from healthy donors, Susac syndrome patients and multiple sclerosis patients. Multiple sclerosis controls were treatment-naive patients with stable or active relapsing-remitting disease fulfilling revised McDonald criteria. CD8+ TEMRA cells were enriched by FACS, while bulk CD8+ and CD4+ T cells were purified by magnetic negative isolation. Blood was drawn into EDTA tubes, processed within 24 hours, and PBMCs were isolated by density gradient centrifugation. PBMCs intended for TCR sequencing were cryopreserved in liquid nitrogen and were subsequently thawed in a 37 degrees C water bath. The sorted or isolated CD4+, CD8+ and CD8+ TEMRA cells reached a purity of at least 90%.

Comment on this clonotype: The specificity of this receptor is unknown. The input lacks base qualities; no much larger clone sits a single base away.

The sequence was obtained from a human donor with multiple sclerosis. The V gene is TRBV6-5 and the J gene is TRBJ1-2, with the identity of the D gene unclear. The material sequenced was CD4+ T cells from PBMCs. The CDR3 has the sequence CASSYSAVNYGYTF. The nucleotide sequence is given as TGTGCCAGCAGTTACTCGGCGGTTAACTATGGCTACACCTTC.